The 22 T cell receptor beta chains in this list originate from one sample, sequenced in a study of T cell changes during pregnancy in multiple sclerosis. Some clones are missing from TCRdb's copy, which holds only in-frame ones; the method was immunoSEQ multiplex PCR. The sample holds about 59,000 clones, approximately 91% seen once. The sequencing here drew on peripheral blood, taken in the second trimester of pregnancy. These receptors all stem from a female donor with multiple sclerosis, enrolled in a pregnancy study.

The chain links TRBV7-2 to TRBJ1-1, with unresolved D. Trimming took 5 bases from V and 12 from J, leaving 19 bases between them. Germline V gene sequence: CDR1 SGHTA, CDR2 FQGNSA. The CDR3 runs to 13 residues. For the CDR3, the DNA is TGTGCCAGCAGCCCACACCCCTTCGGAGAGTCTTTCTTT. It translates to CASSPHPFGESFF. Full variable domain (outside the CDR3, taken from reference TRBV7-2 and TRBJ1-1): GAGVSQSPSNKVTEKGKDVELRCDPISGHTALYWYRQSLGQGLEFLIYFQGNSAPDKSGLPSDRFSAERTGGSVSTLTIQRTQQEDSAVYLCASSPHPFGESFFGQGTRLTVV.

The V call is TRBV11-2, the J call TRBJ2-7, with TRBD1 matching 7 bases. Losses at the gene ends were 7 bases for V and 0 bases for J; bases not matched to a gene: 6. Germline V lookup: CDR1 SGHAT, CDR2 FQNNGV. The CDR3 runs 14 residues. The CDR3 DNA follows: TGTGCCAGCACCCGGGGACAGAGCTCCTACGAGCAGTACTTC. Its translation is CASTRGQSSYEQYF.

This clone showed up just once. The J gene is TRBJ2-7, the V gene TRBV4-1; 7 bases match TRBD2. J lost 7 bases, V lost 1 base, and 10 bases had no gene match. This CDR3 comprises 15 residues. Germline lookup yields CDR1 MGHRA and CDR2 YSYEKL. The CDR3 DNA is TGCGCCAGCAGCCAAGCCTCGCGGCGGGGGTATGAGCAGTACTTC. It specifies CASSQASRRGYEQYF.

A single count supports this clone. The chain joins TRBV18 to TRBJ2-3; 8 bases are a match to TRBD1. The CDR3 has 13 amino acids. The trim removed 5 bases at V and 5 bases at J, leaving 3 bases unmatched. In germline, CDR1 is KGHSH, CDR2 LQKENI. The CDR3 nucleotides are TGTGCCAGCTCAGAACAGGGGGAAGATACGCAGTATTTT. This gives the protein CASSEQGEDTQYF.

The J gene is TRBJ1-6, the V gene TRBV4-3, with 7 bases that match TRBD1. Germline V gives CDR1 LGHNA, CDR2 YSLEER. This CDR3 has 15 amino acids. V lost 4 bases, J lost 2 bases, and 2 bases stayed unmatched. CDR3 region: CASSPQGPYNSPLHF. CDR3 DNA: TGCGCCAGCAGCCCACAGGGGCCCTATAATTCACCCCTCCACTTT.

The rearrangement joins TRBV4-3 to TRBJ1-2; 7 bases align to TRBD1. CDR1 LGHNA and CDR2 YSLEER come from the germline V gene. This CDR3 spans 16 amino acids. The trim removed 0 bases at V and 7 bases at J, leaving 11 bases unmatched. CDR3 sequence reads: CASSQERGRGYRGYTF. In nucleotides, the CDR3 is TGCGCCAGCAGCCAAGAACGGGGCAGGGGGTATCGTGGCTACACCTTC.

V gene TRBV7-9 combines with J gene TRBJ1-1; perhaps TRBD1 as D (5 bases). Germline V gene data show CDR1 as SEHNR and CDR2 as FQNEAQ (reference sequence). V was trimmed by 5 bases and J by 4 bases, leaving 26 bases between them. The CDR3 loop spans 18 amino acids. Here the CDR3 reads CASSHRRGKLGGATEAFF. In DNA form, the CDR3 reads TGTGCCAGCAGCCACCGCCGGGGGAAGCTCGGAGGGGCCACTGAAGCTTTCTTT.

V and J are TRBV6-4 and TRBJ2-1, with 10 bases fitting TRBD2. Germline values: CDR1 MRHNA, CDR2 SNTAGT. The trim removed 4 bases at V and 4 bases at J, leaving 4 bases unmatched. The CDR3 is 15 residues long. The CDR3 loop reads CASSVASGGYNEQFF. CDR3 nucleotides: TGTGCCAGCAGTGTCGCTAGCGGGGGTTACAATGAGCAGTTCTTC.

This sequence joins TRBV6-6 and TRBJ1-2; no clear D. The CDR3 totals 14 residues. Trimming took off 5 bases at V and 0 bases at J, with 10 bases between the two ends. The germline gives CDR1 MNHNY, CDR2 SVGAGI (reference sequence). The CDR3 DNA follows: TGTGCCAGCAGTGCGTCCCGAGCTAACTATGGCTACACCTTC. Protein product: CASSASRANYGYTF.

The rearrangement uses TRBV28 and TRBJ2-7; no reliable D call. Trimming pared 3 bases from V and 6 bases from J, leaving 15 bases between. The germline V gene has CDR1 MDHEN and CDR2 SYDVKM. The CDR3 runs 14 residues. The CDR3 DNA is TGTGCCAGCAGTTTGATGAGAGGCCCCCTCGAGCAGTACTTC. Protein sequence: CASSLMRGPLEQYF.

The J gene is TRBJ2-7, the V gene TRBV6-5; D gene unclear. CDR1 MNHEY and CDR2 SVGAGI come from the germline V gene. Trimming left V 5 bases short and J 2 bases short, with 10 bases between. The length of the CDR3 is 13 residues. CDR3 DNA: TGTGCCAGCAGTCCCGACACGCCCTACGAGCAGTACTTC. This gives the protein CASSPDTPYEQYF.

CDR3 in amino acids: CASSTQGRGDTQYF. The CDR3 DNA sequence: TGTGCCAGCAGTACCCAGGGAAGGGGAGATACGCAGTATTTT. This chain links TRBV11-2 with TRBJ2-3, with a weak D call TRBD1 (5 bases). CDR3 length: 14 residues. Germline assignment: CDR1 SGHAT and CDR2 FQNNGV. V lost 6 bases, J lost 5 bases, and 15 bases lay in between.

This chain connects TRBV14 to TRBJ1-6; 8 nucleotides align to TRBD1. V shed 7 bases and J 9 bases; nucleotides not matched to a gene: 11. Germline V lookup: CDR1 SGHDN, CDR2 FVKESK. The CDR3 has 15 residues. CDR3 in amino acids: CASTNPGQVGSPLHF. CDR3 in DNA: TGTGCCAGCACCAACCCGGGACAGGTAGGTTCACCCCTCCACTTT.

The chain carries TRBV7-2 and TRBJ2-1; D is possibly TRBD2 (6 bases). V lost 4 bases and J 4 bases, leaving 14 bases between the germline ends. Germline V gene sequence: CDR1 SGHTA, CDR2 FQGNSA. The CDR3 contains 15 residues. The CDR3 loop is CASSSLLRGYNEQFF. CDR3 sequence (DNA): TGTGCCAGCAGCTCCCTCCTCCGGGGGTACAATGAGCAGTTCTTC. Drawing the rest from reference TRBV7-2 and TRBJ2-1, the complete variable domain is GAGVSQSPSNKVTEKGKDVELRCDPISGHTALYWYRQSLGQGLEFLIYFQGNSAPDKSGLPSDRFSAERTGGSVSTLTIQRTQQEDSAVYLCASSSLLRGYNEQFFGPGTRLTVL.

The chain couples TRBV10-3 to TRBJ1-5; D unclear. The CDR3 extends over 13 amino acids. V lost 4 bases, J lost 5 bases, and 9 bases lay in between. Germline V CDR1 and CDR2: ENHRY, SYGVKD. This CDR3 reads CAISVEPDQPQHF. CDR3 in DNA: TGTGCCATCAGTGTAGAGCCCGATCAGCCCCAGCATTTT.

The chain employs TRBV9 and TRBJ1-2, with D possibly TRBD1 on 5 matching bases. Germline CDR1 and CDR2: SGDLS and YYNGEE. The V end was cut by 0 bases, the J end by 4 bases, with 10 bases between. The CDR3 is 14 amino acids. Written as DNA, the CDR3 is TGTGCCAGCAGCGTAGGGGGCGGGAGCTATGGCTACACCTTC. Its translation: CASSVGGGSYGYTF.

J is TRBJ1-3 and V is TRBV9; the match to TRBD1 covers 11 bases. V lost 3 bases, J lost 8 bases, and 4 bases stayed unmatched. The CDR3 is made up of 14 amino acids. Germline CDR1 reads SGDLS; CDR2 reads YYNGEE. The CDR3, as DNA: TGTGCCAGCAGCGCGGACAGGGGGCTGGACACCATATATTTT. Translating gives CASSADRGLDTIYF.

A word on this clone: One end of the junction does not line up with germline, which may come from a read error. The J gene is TRBJ2-5, the V gene TRBV7-7; 7 positions match TRBD2. This CDR3 is 15 amino acids long. Germline CDR1 and CDR2: SSHAT and FNYEAQ (reference sequence). Here the CDR3 reads CASSATTSWAETQYF. The DNA of the CDR3 is TGTGCTAGCAGCGCCACGACTAGCTGGGCAGAGACCCAGTACTTC.

This clone was seen just once. The V and J genes are TRBV4-3 and TRBJ1-1; TRBD1 matches 9 bases. CDR3 length: 15 residues. Germline V lookup: CDR1 LGHNA, CDR2 YSLEER. Losses at the gene ends were 4 bases for V and 6 bases for J; bases not matched to a gene: 9. Here the CDR3 reads CASSLRDRDGAEAFF. The CDR3 DNA follows: TGCGCCAGCAGCCTTCGGGACAGGGACGGGGCTGAAGCTTTCTTT.

CDR3 loop: CASSLFGGSYNSPLHF. The CDR3 coding sequence is TGTGCCAGCAGCTTGTTCGGGGGCTCCTATAATTCACCCCTCCACTTT. The chain has TRBV5-6 and TRBJ1-6; D may be TRBD1 (5 bases). In germline, CDR1 is SGHDT, CDR2 YYEEEE. Trimming removed 1 base at V and 0 bases at J, with 8 bases between. The CDR3 has 16 residues. The entire variable domain, with the rest obtained from reference TRBV5-6 and TRBJ1-6, is as follows: DAGVTQSPTHLIKTRGQQVTLRCSPKSGHDTVSWYQQALGQGPQFIFQYYEEEERQRGNFPDRFSGHQFPNYSSELNVNALLLGDSALYLCASSLFGGSYNSPLHFGNGTRLTVT.

A single count supports this clone. This chain links TRBV4-1 with TRBJ1-2; the D gene is possibly TRBD1 (6 bases). This CDR3 comprises 16 residues. With 1 base removed from V and 7 bases from J, the gap between germline ends came to 19 bases. Germline V gives CDR1 MGHRA, CDR2 YSYEKL. The CDR3 is CASSQVIPQGGGGYTF. CDR3 nucleotides: TGCGCCAGCAGCCAAGTCATCCCCCAAGGGGGGGGTGGCTACACCTTC.

The chain employs TRBV7-3 and TRBJ2-1; TRBD2 might be the D (6 bases). V was clipped by 5 bases and J by 7 bases, with 9 bases between them. The V gene's germline CDR1 is SGHTA and CDR2 FQGTGA. The CDR3 consists of 12 residues. In DNA form, the CDR3 reads TGTGCCAGCAGCCCCGGGGGAAATGAGCAGTTCTTC. This translates into CASSPGGNEQFF.